Here is one T cell receptor beta chain with its context. A constant-region primer served to make TCR beta cDNA from roughly 480 ng total RNA. Libraries for TCR beta were built through three nested multiplex PCR rounds, which together made up a slightly modified ARM-PCR procedure. TRBV1-TRBV30 forward primers paired with a C-beta reverse primer drove the first two PCR rounds, about 9 cycles each. One entry per CDR3 protein, called by TCRdb with MiXCR from the multiplex PCR reads. The sample records roughly 190,000 distinct CDR3 sequences, around four fifths being singletons. The source material, about 20-30 mg of unsorted bulk tissue, was used to co-extract RNA and DNA. This CDR3 has 12 amino acids. Germline V gene lookup returns CDR1 SQVTM and CDR2 ANQGSEA. V was shortened by 8 bases and J by 4 bases, with 12 bases between the two germline ends. The data stem from a study of tumor-infiltrating lymphocytes in primary liver carcinoma.

Source material: tumor tissue from primary liver carcinoma. The genes are TRBV29-1 and TRBJ1-3; D is uncertain. This receptor was obtained from a man aged 35 to 55 with primary liver carcinoma and hepatitis B virus infection. CDR3 region: CSSKQGGNTIYF. The CDR3 region has the DNA TGCAGCTCCAAACAAGGGGGAAACACCATATATTTT.